Below, 12 T cell receptor beta chains from the same sample are listed, as sequenced in a study of T cell responses to AZD1222 COVID-19 vaccine. Sequenced by immunoSEQ multiplex PCR; TCRdb stores in-frame clones only, minus some. The sample includes around 120,000 clones, approximately 90% of them seen just once. The sequencing used peripheral blood, collected on day 0 of MenACWY control vaccination. The receptor set was obtained from an adult in good health.

The J gene is TRBJ1-4, the V gene TRBV5-4; the match to TRBD1 covers 7 bases. Germline assignment: CDR1 SGHNT and CDR2 YYREEE (reference sequence). Trimming removed 4 bases from V and 4 bases from J; junction bases left unmatched: 4. The CDR3 extends over 14 amino acids. This CDR3 is CASSHGTVNEKLFF. The CDR3 coding sequence is TGTGCCAGCAGCCATGGGACAGTTAATGAAAAACTGTTTTTT.

The chain recombines TRBV7-2 with TRBJ2-2, with a possible D match to TRBD2 (6 bases). The V gene lost 2 bases and the J gene lost 4 bases, with 11 bases spanning the gap. The CDR3 runs 15 residues. CDR1 and CDR2 from the germline V gene are SGHTA and FQGNSA. The CDR3 region has the DNA TGTGCCAGCAGCTTAAGGCGGGGTGGCACCGGGGAGCTGTTTTTT. Its translation: CASSLRRGGTGELFF.

The chain links TRBV4-1 to TRBJ2-6; D is possibly TRBD2 (5 bases). Germline loops: CDR1 MGHRA, CDR2 YSYEKL. Trimming took off 1 base at V and 14 bases at J, with 9 bases between the two ends. The CDR3 sequence is 12 residues long. CDR3 DNA sequence: TGCGCCAGCAGCCAAGTCCGGGGTATCCTGACTTTC. It translates to CASSQVRGILTF.

This clone was observed a few times. The V call is TRBV6-5, the J call TRBJ1-5; no clear D gene. Germline V gene sequence: CDR1 MNHEY, CDR2 SVGAGI. The V end lost 5 bases, the J end lost 5 bases, and 13 bases lay between the germline ends. CDR3 length equals 14 residues. Here the CDR3 DNA reads TGTGCCAGCAGTCCAGGCAGAGGTTATCAGCCCCAGCATTTT. It yields the protein CASSPGRGYQPQHF.

This clone was picked up one time. V is TRBV2 and J is TRBJ2-3; D perhaps matches TRBD1 (6 bases). This CDR3 comprises 13 residues. V was cut by 1 base and J by 7 bases, with 9 bases left in between. Germline CDR1 and CDR2: SNHLY and FYNNEI. CDR3 bases: TGTGCCAGCAGTGAAGGGGACACGTATACGCAGTATTTT. As protein: CASSEGDTYTQYF.

The chain couples TRBV27 to TRBJ2-7; 11 positions match TRBD2. This CDR3 spans 17 amino acids. V dropped 5 bases and J dropped 5; count of bases not matched to a gene: 14. CDR1 MNHEY and CDR2 SMNVEV come from the germline V gene (reference sequence). The chain's CDR3 is CASSPLSVSGRDHEQYF. In DNA form, the CDR3 reads TGTGCCAGCAGTCCATTGTCCGTTAGCGGGAGGGACCACGAGCAGTACTTC.

This chain connects TRBV4-1 to TRBJ2-3, with TRBD2 matching over 9 bases. The length of the CDR3 is 20 residues. V trimming: 2 bases; J trimming: 3 bases; junction bases outside the gene matches: 18. Per the germline V gene, CDR1 is MGHRA and CDR2 is YSYEKL. The chain's CDR3 is CASSQSFRTSDTWVTDTQYF. CDR3 nucleotides: TGCGCCAGCAGCCAAAGTTTCAGGACTAGCGACACCTGGGTTACAGATACGCAGTATTTT.

This chain joins TRBV4-1 and TRBJ2-1; tentatively, D is TRBD2 (5 bases). This CDR3 is built from 15 residues. Germline CDR1 reads MGHRA; CDR2 reads YSYEKL. The V and J ends lost 6 bases and 0 bases respectively, with 12 bases between them. The CDR3 sequence: CASRLSASSYNEQFF. The DNA for the CDR3 is TGCGCCAGCAGGCTTAGCGCTAGCTCCTACAATGAGCAGTTCTTC.

The rearrangement links TRBV5-1 to TRBJ1-1; D not resolved. The CDR3 contains 15 residues. Trimming left V 4 bases short and J 4 bases short, with 17 bases between. Germline lookup yields CDR1 SGHRS and CDR2 YFSETQ. CDR3 amino acids: CASSDVVSGSTEAFF. In DNA, the CDR3 is TGCGCCAGCAGCGACGTGGTCTCAGGTAGCACTGAAGCTTTCTTT.

The CDR3 DNA sequence: TGTGCCAGTAGTTTGGGGGCCAACGCCTATGGCTACACCTTC. Its translation is CASSLGANAYGYTF. V and J are TRBV19 and TRBJ1-2, with a tentative D call TRBD1 (6 bases). The CDR3 totals 14 residues. Germline V gene lookup returns CDR1 LNHDA and CDR2 SQIVND (reference sequence). V was trimmed by 5 bases and J by 4 bases, leaving 14 bases between them. The full variable domain, completed using reference TRBV19 and TRBJ1-2, is DGGITQSPKYLFRKEGQNVTLSCEQNLNHDAMYWYRQDPGQGLRLIYYSQIVNDFQKGDIAEGYSVSREKKESFPLTVTSAQKNPTAFYLCASSLGANAYGYTFGSGTRLTVV.

The table lists this clone with a count of one. This chain joins TRBV5-1 and TRBJ1-3; D uncertain. Trimming shortened V by 0 bases and J by 2 bases, and 9 bases separated the two germline ends. The germline V gene has CDR1 SGHRS and CDR2 YFSETQ. The CDR3 is 15 residues long. CDR3 sequence reads: CASSLGSVAGNTIYF. The CDR3 bases are TGCGCCAGCAGCTTGGGGTCGGTAGCTGGAAACACCATATATTTT.

The rearrangement uses TRBV30 and TRBJ2-3, with 10 bases matching TRBD2. Germline V lookup: CDR1 GTSNPN, CDR2 SVGIG (reference sequence). The length of the CDR3 is 15 residues. V lost 5 bases to trimming and J lost 6 bases; unmatched junction nucleotides: 11. The CDR3 DNA follows: TGTGCCTGGGGCAGTTCTAGCGGGAGTCGCGATACGCAGTATTTT. Its protein product is CAWGSSSGSRDTQYF.